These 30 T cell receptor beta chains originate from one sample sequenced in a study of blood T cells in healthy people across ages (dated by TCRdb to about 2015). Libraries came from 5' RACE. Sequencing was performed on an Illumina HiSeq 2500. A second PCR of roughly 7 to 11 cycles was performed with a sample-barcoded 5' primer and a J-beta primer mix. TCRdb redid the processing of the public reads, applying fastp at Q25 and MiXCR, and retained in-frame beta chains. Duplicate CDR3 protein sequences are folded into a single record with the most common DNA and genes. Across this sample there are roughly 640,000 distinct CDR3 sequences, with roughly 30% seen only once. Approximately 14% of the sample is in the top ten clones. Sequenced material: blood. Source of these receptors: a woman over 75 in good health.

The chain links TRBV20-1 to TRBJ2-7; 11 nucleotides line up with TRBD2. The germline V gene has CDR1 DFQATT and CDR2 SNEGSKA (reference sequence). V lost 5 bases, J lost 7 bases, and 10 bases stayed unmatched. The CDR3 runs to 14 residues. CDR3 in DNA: TGCAGTGCTCTCGGGACTAGCGGTTACAATGAGCAGTACTTC. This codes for CSALGTSGYNEQYF.

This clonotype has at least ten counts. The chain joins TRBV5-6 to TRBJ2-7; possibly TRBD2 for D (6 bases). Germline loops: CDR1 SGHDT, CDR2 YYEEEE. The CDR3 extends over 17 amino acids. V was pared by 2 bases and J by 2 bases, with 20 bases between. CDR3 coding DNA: TGTGCCAGCAGCTTTTCGGGTACGGGCGGGGATACCTACGAGCAGTACTTC. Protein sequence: CASSFSGTGGDTYEQYF.

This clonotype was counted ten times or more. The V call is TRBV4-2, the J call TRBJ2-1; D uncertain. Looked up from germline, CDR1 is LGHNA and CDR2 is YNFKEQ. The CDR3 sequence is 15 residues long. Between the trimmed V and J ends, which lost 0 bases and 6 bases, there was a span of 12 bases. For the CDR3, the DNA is TGTGCCAGCAGCCAAGAGCAATCCGGGCCCAATGAGCAGTTCTTC. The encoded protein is CASSQEQSGPNEQFF.

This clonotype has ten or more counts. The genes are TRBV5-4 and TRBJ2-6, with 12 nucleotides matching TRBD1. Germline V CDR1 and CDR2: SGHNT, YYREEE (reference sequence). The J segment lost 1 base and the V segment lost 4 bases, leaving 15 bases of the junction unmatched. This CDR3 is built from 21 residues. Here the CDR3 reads CASSVPGTGGRGRSGANVLTF. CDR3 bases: TGTGCCAGCAGCGTACCCGGGACAGGGGGCCGCGGGAGGTCTGGGGCCAACGTCCTGACTTTC.

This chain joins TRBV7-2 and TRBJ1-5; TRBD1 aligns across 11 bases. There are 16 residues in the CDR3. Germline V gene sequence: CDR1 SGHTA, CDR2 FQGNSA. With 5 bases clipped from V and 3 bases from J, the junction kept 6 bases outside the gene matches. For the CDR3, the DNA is TGTGCCAGCAGCCCTAGGGGACAGGGGGTCAATCAGCCCCAGCATTTT. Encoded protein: CASSPRGQGVNQPQHF.

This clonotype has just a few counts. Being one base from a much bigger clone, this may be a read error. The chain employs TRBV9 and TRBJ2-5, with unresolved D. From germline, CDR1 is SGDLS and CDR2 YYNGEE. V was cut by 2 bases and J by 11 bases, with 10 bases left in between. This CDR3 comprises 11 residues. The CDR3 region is CASSVYNEQYF. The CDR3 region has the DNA TGTGCCAGCAGCGTCTACAATGAGCAGTACTTC. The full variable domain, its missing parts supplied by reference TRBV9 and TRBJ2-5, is DSGVTQTPKHLITATGQRVTLRCSPRSGDLSVYWYQQSLDQGLQFLIQYYNGEERAKGNILERFSAQQFPDLHSELNLSSLELGDSALYFCASSVYNEQYFGPGTRLLVL.

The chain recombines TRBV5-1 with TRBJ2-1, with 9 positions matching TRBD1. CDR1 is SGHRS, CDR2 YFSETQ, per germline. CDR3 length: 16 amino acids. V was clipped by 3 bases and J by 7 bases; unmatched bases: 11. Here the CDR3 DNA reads TGCGCCAGCAGCTCGCTTTTACGGACAGGGGAGAATGAGCAGTTCTTC. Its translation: CASSSLLRTGENEQFF.

In nucleotides, the CDR3 is TGTGCCAGCAGCTTAGATTTGGGGGTGGAGCAGTTCTTC. Translated, it gives CASSLDLGVEQFF. The chain has TRBV11-2 and TRBJ2-1; D assignment may be TRBD1 or TRBD2 (5 bases each). Trimming pared 0 bases from V and 10 bases from J, leaving 10 bases between. Germline V gene lookup returns CDR1 SGHAT and CDR2 FQNNGV. This CDR3 is 13 amino acids long.

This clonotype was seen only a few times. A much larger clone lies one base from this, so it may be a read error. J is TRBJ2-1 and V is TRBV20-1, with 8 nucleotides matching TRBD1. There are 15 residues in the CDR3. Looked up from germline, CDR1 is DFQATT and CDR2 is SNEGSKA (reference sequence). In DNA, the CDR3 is TGCAGTGCTAGAGAAGGCAGGGGGCGCTACGATGAGCAGTTCTTC. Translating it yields CSAREGRGRYDEQFF.

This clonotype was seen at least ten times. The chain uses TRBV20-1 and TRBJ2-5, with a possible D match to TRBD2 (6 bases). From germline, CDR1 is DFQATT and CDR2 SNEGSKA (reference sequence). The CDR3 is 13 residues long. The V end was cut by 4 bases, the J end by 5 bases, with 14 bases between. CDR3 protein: CSAMGGIRETQYF. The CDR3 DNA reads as TGCAGTGCTATGGGCGGGATAAGGGAGACCCAGTACTTC.

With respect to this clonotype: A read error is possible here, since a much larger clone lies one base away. The CDR3 DNA is TGTGCCAGCAGCCAAGACGATGAGGCGTGGGAGGGCCAGCCCCAGCATTTT. Residues: CASSQDDEAWEGQPQHF. The gene calls are TRBV4-2 and TRBJ1-5, with D unclear. This CDR3 spans 17 amino acids. V lost 0 bases and J lost 7, with 19 bases in between. Germline V gene lookup returns CDR1 LGHNA and CDR2 YNFKEQ.

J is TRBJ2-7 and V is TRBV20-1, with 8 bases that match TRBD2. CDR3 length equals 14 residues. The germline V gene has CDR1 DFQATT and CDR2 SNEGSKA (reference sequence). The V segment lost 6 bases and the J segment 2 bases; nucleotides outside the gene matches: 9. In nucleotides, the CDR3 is TGCAGTGCCAGGGAGGTAGCGGGAACCTACGAGCAGTACTTC. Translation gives CSAREVAGTYEQYF.

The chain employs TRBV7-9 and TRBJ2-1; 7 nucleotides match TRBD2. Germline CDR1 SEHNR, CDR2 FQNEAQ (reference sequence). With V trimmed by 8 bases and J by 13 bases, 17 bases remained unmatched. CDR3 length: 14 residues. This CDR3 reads CASPPAAGEETQFF. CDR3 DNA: TGTGCCAGCCCCCCGGCGGCGGGGGAGGAGACCCAGTTCTTC.

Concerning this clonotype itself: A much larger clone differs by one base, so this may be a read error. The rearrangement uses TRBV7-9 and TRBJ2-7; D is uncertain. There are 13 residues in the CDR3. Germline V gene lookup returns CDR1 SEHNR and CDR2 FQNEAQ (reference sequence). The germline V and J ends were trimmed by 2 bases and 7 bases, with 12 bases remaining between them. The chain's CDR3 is CASSLLTTNEQYF. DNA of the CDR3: TGTGCCAGCAGCTTATTAACCACCAATGAGCAGTACTTC.

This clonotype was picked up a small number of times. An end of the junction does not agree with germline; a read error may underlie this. CDR3 nucleotides: TGTACCAGCAGAGACAATGCAGGGCCCCTCGGGTTCTTC. Translating it yields CTSRDNAGPLGFF. The chain couples TRBV6-2 or TRBV6-3 to TRBJ2-1; TRBD1 might be the D (5 bases). Germline assignment: CDR1 MNHEY and CDR2 SVGEGT. The CDR3 is 13 amino acids.

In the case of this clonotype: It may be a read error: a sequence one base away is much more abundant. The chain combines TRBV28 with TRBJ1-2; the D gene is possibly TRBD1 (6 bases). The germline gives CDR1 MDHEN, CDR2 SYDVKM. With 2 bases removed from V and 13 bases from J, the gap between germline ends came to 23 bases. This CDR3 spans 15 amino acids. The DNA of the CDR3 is TGTGCCAGCAGTTTAGGTCAGGGGTCCTCGTCGAGCTGCACCTTC. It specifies CASSLGQGSSSSCTF.

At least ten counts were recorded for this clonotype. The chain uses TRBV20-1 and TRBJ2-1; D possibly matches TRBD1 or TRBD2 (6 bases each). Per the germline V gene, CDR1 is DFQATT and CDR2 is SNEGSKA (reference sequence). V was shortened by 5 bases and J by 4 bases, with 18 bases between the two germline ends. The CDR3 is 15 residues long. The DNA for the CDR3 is TGCAGTGCTCTCGAGATGGGGGGCCGATACAATGAGCAGTTCTTC. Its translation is CSALEMGGRYNEQFF.

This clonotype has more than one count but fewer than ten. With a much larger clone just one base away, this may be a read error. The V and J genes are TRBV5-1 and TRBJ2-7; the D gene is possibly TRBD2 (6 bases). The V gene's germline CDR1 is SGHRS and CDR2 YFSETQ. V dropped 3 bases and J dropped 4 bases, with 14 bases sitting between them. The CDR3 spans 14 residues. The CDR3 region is CASSWGDGEYEQYF. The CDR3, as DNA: TGCGCCAGCAGCTGGGGGGACGGGGAGTACGAGCAGTACTTC. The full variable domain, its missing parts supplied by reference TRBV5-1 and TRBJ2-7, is KAGVTQTPRYLIKTRGQQVTLSCSPISGHRSVSWYQQTPGQGLQFLFEYFSETQRNKGNFPGRFSGRQFSNSRSEMNVSTLELGDSALYLCASSWGDGEYEQYFGPGTRLTVT.

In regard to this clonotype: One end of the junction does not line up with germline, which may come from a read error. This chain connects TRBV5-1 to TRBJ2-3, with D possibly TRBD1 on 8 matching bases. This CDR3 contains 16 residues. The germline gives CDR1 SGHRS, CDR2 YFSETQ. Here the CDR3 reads CASGLGTDREGDTQYF. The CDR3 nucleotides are TGCGCCAGCGGCTTGGGAACGGACAGGGAGGGGGATACGCAGTATTTT.

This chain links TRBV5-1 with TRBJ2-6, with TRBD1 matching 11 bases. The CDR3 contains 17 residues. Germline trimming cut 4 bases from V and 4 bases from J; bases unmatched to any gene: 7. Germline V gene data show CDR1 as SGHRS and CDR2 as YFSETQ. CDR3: CASSPGQGAGGANVLTF. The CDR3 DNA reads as TGCGCCAGCAGCCCCGGACAGGGGGCGGGCGGGGCCAACGTCCTGACTTTC.

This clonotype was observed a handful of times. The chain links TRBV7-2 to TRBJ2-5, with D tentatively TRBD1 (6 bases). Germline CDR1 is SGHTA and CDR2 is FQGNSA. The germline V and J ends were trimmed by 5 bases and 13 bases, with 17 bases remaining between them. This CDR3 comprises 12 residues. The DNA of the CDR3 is TGTGCCAGCAGCCCAGTTGTAGGACAGCGGTACTTC. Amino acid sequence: CASSPVVGQRYF.

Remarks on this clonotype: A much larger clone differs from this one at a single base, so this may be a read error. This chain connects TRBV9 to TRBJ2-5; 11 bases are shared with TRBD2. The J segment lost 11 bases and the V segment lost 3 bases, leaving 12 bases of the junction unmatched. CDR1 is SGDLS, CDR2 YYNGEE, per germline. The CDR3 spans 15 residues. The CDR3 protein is CASSDLAGGLNEQYF. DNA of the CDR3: TGTGCCAGCAGCGATCTAGCGGGGGGCCTCAATGAGCAGTACTTC.

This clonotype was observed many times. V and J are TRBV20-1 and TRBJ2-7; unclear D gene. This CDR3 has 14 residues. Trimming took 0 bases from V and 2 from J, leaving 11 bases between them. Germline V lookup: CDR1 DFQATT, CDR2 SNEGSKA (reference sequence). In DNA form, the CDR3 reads TGCAGTGCTAGAGAGGGTACCTTTACCTACGAGCAGTACTTC. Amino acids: CSAREGTFTYEQYF.

The CDR3: CASSQEWLDYEQYF. The DNA for the CDR3 is TGTGCCAGCAGCCAAGAATGGCTAGACTACGAGCAGTACTTC. This chain uses TRBV4-2 with TRBJ2-7; D is undetermined. This CDR3 comprises 14 residues. Germline assignment: CDR1 LGHNA and CDR2 YNFKEQ. V lost 0 bases, J lost 3 bases, and 9 bases lay in between.

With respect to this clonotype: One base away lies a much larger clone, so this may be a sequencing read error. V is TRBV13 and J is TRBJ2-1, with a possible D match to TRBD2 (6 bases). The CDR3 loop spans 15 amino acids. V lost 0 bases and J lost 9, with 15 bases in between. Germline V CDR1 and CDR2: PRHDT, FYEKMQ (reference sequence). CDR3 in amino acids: CASSLGERRGFEQFF. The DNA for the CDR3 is TGTGCCAGCAGCTTAGGGGAGCGGAGGGGCTTTGAGCAGTTCTTC.

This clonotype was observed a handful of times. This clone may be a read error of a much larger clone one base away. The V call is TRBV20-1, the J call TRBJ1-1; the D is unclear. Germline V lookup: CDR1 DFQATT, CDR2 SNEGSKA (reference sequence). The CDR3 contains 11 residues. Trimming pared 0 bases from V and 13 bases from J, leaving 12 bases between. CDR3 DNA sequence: TGCAGTGCTAGAGAAGGTTGGAAAGTTTTCTTT. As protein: CSAREGWKVFF.

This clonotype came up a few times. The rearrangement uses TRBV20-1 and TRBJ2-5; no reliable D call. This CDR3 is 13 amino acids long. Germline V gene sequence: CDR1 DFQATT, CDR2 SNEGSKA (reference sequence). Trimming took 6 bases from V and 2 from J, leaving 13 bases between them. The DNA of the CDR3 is TGCAGTGCCCAAGTCCCACAACAAGAGACCCAGTACTTC. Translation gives CSAQVPQQETQYF.

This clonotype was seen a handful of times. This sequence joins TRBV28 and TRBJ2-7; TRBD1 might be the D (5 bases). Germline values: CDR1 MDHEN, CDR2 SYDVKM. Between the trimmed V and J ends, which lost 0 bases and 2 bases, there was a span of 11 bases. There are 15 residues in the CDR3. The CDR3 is CASSLWAGPPYEQYF. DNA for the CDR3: TGTGCCAGCAGTTTATGGGCAGGGCCACCCTACGAGCAGTACTTC.

In DNA form, the CDR3 reads TGTGCCAGCAGCTTAGAAGCCGGTGTCACTGAAGCTTTCTTT. Protein: CASSLEAGVTEAFF. The chain couples TRBV7-2 to TRBJ1-1; no definite D call. Trimming removed 1 base at V and 4 bases at J, with 10 bases between. CDR1 and CDR2 (germline): SGHTA, FQGNSA. This CDR3 has 14 residues.

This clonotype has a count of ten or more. The CDR3 region has the DNA TGTGCCAGCAGCCCTCGGACAGGGGCCGCCTACGAGCAGTACTTC. Residues: CASSPRTGAAYEQYF. The chain combines TRBV7-3 with TRBJ2-7, with 9 bases that match TRBD1. The germline CDR1 and CDR2 sequences are SGHTA and FQGTGA. With V trimmed by 5 bases and J by 2 bases, 7 bases remained unmatched. The CDR3 extends over 15 amino acids.